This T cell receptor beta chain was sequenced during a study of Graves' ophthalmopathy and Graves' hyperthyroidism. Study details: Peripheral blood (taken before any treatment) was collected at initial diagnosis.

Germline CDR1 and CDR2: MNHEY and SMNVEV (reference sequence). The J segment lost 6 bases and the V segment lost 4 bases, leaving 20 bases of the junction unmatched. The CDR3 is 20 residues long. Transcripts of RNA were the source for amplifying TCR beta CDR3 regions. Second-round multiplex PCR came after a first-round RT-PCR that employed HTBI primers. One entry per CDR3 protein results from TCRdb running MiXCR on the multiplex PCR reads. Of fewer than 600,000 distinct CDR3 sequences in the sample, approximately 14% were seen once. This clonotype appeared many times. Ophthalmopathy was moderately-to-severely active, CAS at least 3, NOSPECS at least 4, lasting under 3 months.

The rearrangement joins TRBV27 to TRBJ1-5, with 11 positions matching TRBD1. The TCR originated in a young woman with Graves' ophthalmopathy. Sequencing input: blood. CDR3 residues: CASSSRTGTGGRFYLQPQHF. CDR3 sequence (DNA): TGTGCCAGCAGTTCCCGTACCGGGACAGGGGGGAGGTTTTATCTTCAGCCCCAGCATTTT.